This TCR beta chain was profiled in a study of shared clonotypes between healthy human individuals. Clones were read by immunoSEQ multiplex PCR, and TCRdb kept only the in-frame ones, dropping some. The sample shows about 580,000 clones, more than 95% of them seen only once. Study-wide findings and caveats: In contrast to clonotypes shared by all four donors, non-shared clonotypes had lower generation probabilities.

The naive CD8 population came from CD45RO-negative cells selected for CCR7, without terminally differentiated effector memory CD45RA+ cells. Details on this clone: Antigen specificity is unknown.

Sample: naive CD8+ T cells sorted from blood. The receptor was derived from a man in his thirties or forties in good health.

The chain's CDR3 is CASSSIRKNYEQYF. DNA of the CDR3: TGTGCCAGCAGCTCTATTCGTAAGAACTACGAGCAGTACTTC. The chain links TRBV7-9 to TRBJ2-7; D not resolved. With 4 bases removed from V and 3 bases from J, the gap between germline ends came to 13 bases. Germline CDR1 SEHNR, CDR2 FQNEAQ (reference sequence). The CDR3 is made up of 14 amino acids.